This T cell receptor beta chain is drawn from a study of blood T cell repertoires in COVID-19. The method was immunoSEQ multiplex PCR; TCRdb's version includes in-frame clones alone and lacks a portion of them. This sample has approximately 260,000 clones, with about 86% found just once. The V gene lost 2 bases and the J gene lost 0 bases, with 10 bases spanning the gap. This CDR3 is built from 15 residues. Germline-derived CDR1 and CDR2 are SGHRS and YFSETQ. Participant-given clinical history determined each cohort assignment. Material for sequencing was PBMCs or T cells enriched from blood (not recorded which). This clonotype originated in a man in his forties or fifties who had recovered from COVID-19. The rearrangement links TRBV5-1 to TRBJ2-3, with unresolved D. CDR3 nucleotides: TGCGCCAGCAGCTTTGTCGGGTCTAGCACAGATACGCAGTATTTT. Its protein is CASSFVGSSTDTQYF.